This T cell receptor (beta chain) is drawn from a study of regulatory T cells in long-lasting Graves disease. Study conclusions and caveats: Persistent disease preferred TRBV28, TRBJ1-2 and TRBJ2-5. Researchers examined only peripheral blood and not thyroid tissue.

Construction of the TCR beta libraries employed iRepertoire HTBI primers in conjunction with Arm-PCR of CDR3 regions. TCRdb redid the calling of the multiplex PCR reads with MiXCR, one entry per CDR3 protein. The repertoire includes 450,000 or so distinct CDR3 sequences, 20% to 25% of them detected once, and over 7.5% sits in the top ten. The time point here: persistent/refractory GD, antithyroid drugs over 5 years with positive TRAb. Making the TCR library involved RNA that had been extracted from PBMCs. Diagnosis followed American Thyroid Association guidelines for Graves' disease. From germline, CDR1 is MNHNS and CDR2 SASEGT. The CDR3 contains 16 residues. The trim removed 7 bases at V and 5 bases at J, leaving 13 bases unmatched. The table lists this clonotype with many counts. Its antigen is unidentified.

The clonotype originates from a female donor with Graves disease. Sequences were derived from peripheral blood mononuclear cells (PBMCs), sampled when the disease was refractory, from a patient treated with antithyroid drugs. This chain joins TRBV6-1 and TRBJ2-2; 7 nucleotides line up with TRBD1. The CDR3 nucleotides are TGTGCCAGCACTCAGACCGGGACAGCTAATACCGGGGAGCTGTTTTTT. Translated, it gives CASTQTGTANTGELFF.